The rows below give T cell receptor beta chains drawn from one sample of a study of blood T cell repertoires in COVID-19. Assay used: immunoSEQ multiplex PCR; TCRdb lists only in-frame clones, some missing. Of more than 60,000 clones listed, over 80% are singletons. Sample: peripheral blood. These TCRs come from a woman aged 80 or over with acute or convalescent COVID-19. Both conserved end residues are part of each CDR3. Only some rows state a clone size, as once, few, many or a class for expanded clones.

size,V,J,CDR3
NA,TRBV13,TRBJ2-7,CASSLGRDFYEQYF
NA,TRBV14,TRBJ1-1,CASSQDLDSEAFF
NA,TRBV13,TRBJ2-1,CASSPATGGNQFF
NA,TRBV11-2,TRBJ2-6,CASSSYSSGANVLTF
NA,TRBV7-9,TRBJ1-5,CASSSGTGGNQPQHF
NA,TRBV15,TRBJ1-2,CATSRDLGQGDYGYTF
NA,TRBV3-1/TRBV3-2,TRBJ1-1,CASSQRTGGRTEAFF
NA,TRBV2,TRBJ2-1,CASRGSGIMGPRYNEQFF
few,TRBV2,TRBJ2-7,CASDRGLEQYF
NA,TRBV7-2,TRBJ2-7,CASSLYSGGGLSYEQYF
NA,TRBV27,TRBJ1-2,CASRVGSGYTF
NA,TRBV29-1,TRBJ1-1,CSVRDRAVNTEAFF
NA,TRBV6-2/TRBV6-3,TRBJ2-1,CASSFPSGRGGHNEQFF
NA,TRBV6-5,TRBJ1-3,CASNWGGSGNTIYF
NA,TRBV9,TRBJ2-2,CARGGGGTTGELFF
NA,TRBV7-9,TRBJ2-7,CASSPEASGYYEQYF
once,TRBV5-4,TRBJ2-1,CASSPFALGLAEQFF
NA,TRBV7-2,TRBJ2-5,CASSLAQRELPDF
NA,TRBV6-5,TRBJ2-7,CASTNTFYEQYF
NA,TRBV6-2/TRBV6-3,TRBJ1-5,CASSYGHQGDWYQPQHF
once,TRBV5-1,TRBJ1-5,CASSLDGRGGQPQHF
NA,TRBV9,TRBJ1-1,CASSVEDRRNTEAFF
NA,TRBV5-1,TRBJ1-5,CASSPGGARGNQPQHF
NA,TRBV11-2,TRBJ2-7,CASRRPGQSSYEQYF
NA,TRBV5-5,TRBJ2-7,CASSPRQGTYEQYF
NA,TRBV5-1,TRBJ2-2,CASSWRDTNTGELFF
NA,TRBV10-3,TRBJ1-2,CAISVGRGTEGYTF
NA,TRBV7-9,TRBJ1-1,CASSPGGETEAFF
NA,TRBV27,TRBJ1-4,CASSLSRSYNEKLFF
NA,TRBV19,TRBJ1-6,CATRDRGNGSYNSPLHF
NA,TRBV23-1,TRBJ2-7,CARNTGQATTYEQYF
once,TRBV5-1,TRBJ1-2,CASSLAGQAYGYTF
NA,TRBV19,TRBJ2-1,CASSIARNNEQFF
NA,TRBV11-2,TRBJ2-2,CASSLGPGLAGAGELFF
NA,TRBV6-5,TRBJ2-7,CASSRGSYEQYF
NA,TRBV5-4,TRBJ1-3,CASSGQFGNTIYF
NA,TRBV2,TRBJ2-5,CASLFLETQYF
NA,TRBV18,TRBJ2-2,CASSPGLAGANGELFF
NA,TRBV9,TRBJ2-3,CASSFGTSRTDTQYF
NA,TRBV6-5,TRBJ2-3,CASSTGGTDTQYF
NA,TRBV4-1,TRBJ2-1,CASSLQTLNEQFF
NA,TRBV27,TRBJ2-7,CASSSTRTSEEQYF
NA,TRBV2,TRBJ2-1,CASSKLQGRSYNEQFF
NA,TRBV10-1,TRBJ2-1,CASSESFRSSYYNEQFF
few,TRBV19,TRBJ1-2,CASSTRPRDRGSGYTF
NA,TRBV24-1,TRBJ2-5,CATSDAGPQETQYF
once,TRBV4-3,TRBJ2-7,CASSQDGAGRGFEQYF
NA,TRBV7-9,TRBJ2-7,CASSPSAGATYEQYF
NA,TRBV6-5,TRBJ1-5,CASSKTGGTNQPQHF
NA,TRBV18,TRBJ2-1,CASSPSNEQFF
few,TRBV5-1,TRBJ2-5,CASSPGTSGSGEETQYF
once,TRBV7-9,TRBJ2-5,CASSFRDFQETQYF
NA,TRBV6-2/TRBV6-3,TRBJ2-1,CASSPRLAGGHEQFF
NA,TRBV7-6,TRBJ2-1,CASSSERKLATRGYEQFF
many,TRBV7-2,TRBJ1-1,CASSLDTGWGNTEAFF
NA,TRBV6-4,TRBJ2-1,CASSRTSGRAVQFF
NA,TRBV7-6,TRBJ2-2,CASSPQGRGAGELFF